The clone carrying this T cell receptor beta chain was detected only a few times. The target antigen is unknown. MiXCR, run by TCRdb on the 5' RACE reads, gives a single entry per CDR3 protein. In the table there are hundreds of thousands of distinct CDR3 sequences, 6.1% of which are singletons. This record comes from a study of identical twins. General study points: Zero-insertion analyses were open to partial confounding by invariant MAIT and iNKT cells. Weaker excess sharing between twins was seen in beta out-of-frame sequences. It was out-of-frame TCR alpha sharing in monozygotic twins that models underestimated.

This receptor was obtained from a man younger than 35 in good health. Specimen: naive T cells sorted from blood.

The CDR3 region has the DNA TGTGCCAGCAGCTTAGCGCTAGTCTCCTACAATGAGCAGTTCTTC. Translating gives CASSLALVSYNEQFF. The chain combines TRBV7-8 with TRBJ2-1; D unresolved. Trimming took 0 bases from V and 0 from J, leaving 6 bases between them. This CDR3 is 15 amino acids long. Germline values: CDR1 SGHVS, CDR2 FQNEAQ.